This section outlines one T cell receptor (beta chain) sequence together with its context. CDR3 size: 15 residues. The V segment lost 4 bases and the J segment 6 bases; nucleotides outside the gene matches: 9. In germline, CDR1 is MGHDK, CDR2 SYGVNS. In the authors' methods: Estimation of nucleated cell counts relied on the amplification of reference gene primers. The table came from immunoSEQ multiplex PCR; TCRdb's copy has only in-frame clones and leaves some out. The V and J calls and clone size were taken over from that table, and D and trimming were inferred from the DNA. The data hold approximately 280,000 clones, with 89% observed a single time. This specimen belongs to a study of blood T cell repertoires in COVID-19. Study background: PBMCs, B-cell-depleted T cells, or T cells provided the cDNA or gDNA that made up the material.

Sequences were obtained from peripheral blood. The source is a man aged 45-65 years with acute or convalescent COVID-19. The chain carries TRBV25-1 and TRBJ1-2; 9 bases align to TRBD1. The CDR3 here is CASSGLIQGANGYTF. CDR3 nucleotides: TGTGCCAGCAGTGGTCTAATACAGGGGGCGAATGGCTACACCTTC.